Listed below are T cell receptor beta chains from one sample, sequenced in a study of blood T cells in healthy people across ages. TCRdb redid the calling of the 5' RACE reads with MiXCR, one entry per CDR3 protein. The sample yields 1.5 million to 2 million distinct CDR3 sequences, about two fifths seen once. The sequenced material came from blood. The origin of the receptors is a human donor in good health. Each CDR3 is given with its conserved first and last residue. The order of the fields is V gene, J gene, D gene, clone size, CDR3 protein, CDR3 DNA. The D gene is left open where the match is weak. The listing skips clone size in some rows; elsewhere it reads once, few, many or a size class.

>TRBV12-3/TRBV12-4|TRBJ1-5|TRBD1|.
CASSQTGGDQPQHF
TGTGCCAGCAGCCAGACAGGGGGCGACCAGCCCCAGCATTTT
>TRBV7-3|TRBJ2-1|.|few
CASSLMASSYNEQFF
TGTGCCAGCAGTCTGATGGCGAGCTCCTACAATGAGCAGTTCTTC
>TRBV6-4|TRBJ2-1|.|.
CAGSDGSQHHNERFF
TGTGCCGGCAGTGACGGATCCCAACACCACAATGAGCGGTTCTTC
>TRBV6-1|TRBJ2-3|.|.
CASSPRTDRSDTQYF
TGTGCCAGCAGTCCCCGGACAGATCGCTCAGATACGCAGTATTTT
>TRBV12-3/TRBV12-4|TRBJ2-3|TRBD2|.
CASSLYLLAGPTDTQYF
TGTGCCAGCAGTTTATATTTACTAGCGGGCCCCACAGATACGCAGTATTTT
>TRBV20-1|TRBJ2-7|TRBD2|.
CSTIAGGPYEQYF
TGCAGTACGATAGCGGGGGGGCCCTACGAGCAGTACTTC
>TRBV20-1|TRBJ1-5|.|.
CSARGTVYQPQHF
TGCAGTGCTAGAGGGACGGTGTATCAGCCCCAGCATTTT
>TRBV6-2/TRBV6-3|TRBJ1-5|.|few
CASSYTLATGIFNQPQHF
TGTGCCAGCAGCTATACATTAGCCACAGGGATATTCAATCAGCCCCAGCATTTT
>TRBV7-9|TRBJ1-3|.|few
CASSLGLTGNTIYF
TGTGCCAGCAGCTTGGGTCTTACGGGAAACACCATATATTTT
>TRBV6-5|TRBJ1-1|.|.
CASSYSNRDEAFF
TGTGCCAGCAGTTACTCGAACAGGGATGAAGCTTTCTTT
>TRBV11-2|TRBJ2-7|.|many
CASSFGGESYEQYF
TGTGCCAGCAGCTTTGGAGGGGAGTCCTACGAGCAGTACTTC
>TRBV12-3/TRBV12-4|TRBJ2-7|TRBD1|.
CASSRGTGYGEQYF
TGTGCCAGCAGCCGTGGGACAGGGTATGGGGAGCAGTACTTC
>TRBV18|TRBJ2-3|.|few
CASSLSRMHTDTQYF
TGTGCCAGCTCCTTATCGCGGATGCACACAGATACGCAGTATTTT
>TRBV14|TRBJ1-1|.|few
CASSQGTTFGDTEAFF
TGTGCCAGCAGCCAGGGCACCACCTTTGGAGACACTGAAGCTTTCTTT
>TRBV20-1|TRBJ2-7|.|.
CSAIADTYEQYF
TGCAGTGCTATAGCGGATACCTACGAGCAGTACTTC
>TRBV7-2|TRBJ2-1|.|.
CASNFKNEQFF
TGTGCCAGCAACTTTAAGAATGAGCAGTTCTTC
>TRBV7-2|TRBJ2-1|.|.
CASSQGLAPRNEQFF
TGTGCCAGCAGCCAGGGACTGGCACCTCGAAATGAGCAGTTCTTC
>TRBV2|TRBJ1-5|TRBD1|.
CASSLQGQGLQPQHF
TGTGCCAGCAGTTTACAGGGACAGGGGTTGCAGCCCCAGCATTTT
>TRBV20-1|TRBJ2-1|TRBD2|once
CSALGRPSYNEQFF
TGCAGTGCCCTCGGGAGGCCCTCCTACAATGAGCAGTTCTTC
>TRBV12-3/TRBV12-4|TRBJ2-7|TRBD1|few
CASSRWGQGARNEQYF
TGTGCCAGCAGTAGATGGGGACAGGGGGCGCGGAACGAGCAGTACTTC
>TRBV5-1|TRBJ2-7|TRBD1|few
CASSFDRGQNEQYF
TGCGCCAGCAGCTTCGACAGGGGGCAGAACGAGCAGTACTTC
>TRBV4-3|TRBJ2-7|TRBD2|many
CASSQDYQAGSVEQYF
TGCGCCAGCAGCCAAGATTATCAAGCGGGGAGCGTCGAGCAGTACTTC
>TRBV6-4|TRBJ2-7|.|few
CASTQQPYPFYEQYF
TGTGCCAGCACCCAACAGCCGTACCCTTTCTACGAGCAGTACTTC
>TRBV28|TRBJ1-4|.|.
CASSFEQGRGFEKLFF
TGTGCCAGCAGTTTTGAACAGGGAAGGGGATTCGAAAAACTGTTTTTT
>TRBV18|TRBJ1-1|.|few
CASSPGLWASASEAFF
TGTGCCAGCTCACCGGGTTTGTGGGCTTCAGCTTCTGAAGCTTTCTTT
>TRBV7-2|TRBJ2-7|TRBD1|few
CASSRPGTVSEQYF
TGTGCCAGCAGCCGTCCCGGGACAGTTTCCGAGCAGTACTTC
>TRBV7-3|TRBJ2-3|.|few
CASSLQGWVTDTQYF
TGTGCCAGCAGCTTACAGGGTTGGGTCACAGATACGCAGTATTTT
>TRBV6-6|TRBJ2-7|.|.
CASSSYTTANYEQYF
TGTGCCAGCAGTTCATATACGACAGCGAACTACGAGCAGTACTTC
>TRBV6-1|TRBJ1-5|.|.
CASSNRVMGQPQHF
TGTGCCAGCAGTAACAGGGTTATGGGTCAGCCCCAGCATTTT
>TRBV5-5|TRBJ2-7|TRBD1|.
CASSLIIGTGGPEQYF
TGTGCCAGCAGCTTGATAATCGGGACAGGGGGTCCCGAGCAGTACTTC
>TRBV7-8|TRBJ2-5|TRBD2|.
CASSLVVGRGGEQYF
TGTGCCAGCAGCTTAGTTGTTGGGAGGGGAGGTGAGCAGTACTTC
>TRBV9|TRBJ2-1|.|few
CASSVVVDNEQFF
TGTGCCAGCAGCGTAGTAGTTGACAATGAGCAGTTCTTC
>TRBV7-2|TRBJ2-1|.|few
CASATTYGSYNEQFF
TGTGCCAGCGCCACCACCTACGGCTCCTACAATGAGCAGTTCTTC
>TRBV20-1|TRBJ1-6|TRBD1|.
CSAREWDRGLSPLHF
TGCAGTGCTAGAGAGTGGGACAGGGGCCTTTCACCCCTCCACTTT
>TRBV28|TRBJ1-1|.|.
CASSPLDSNTEAFF
TGTGCCAGCAGTCCCCTTGACTCGAACACTGAAGCTTTCTTT
>TRBV7-2|TRBJ2-7|TRBD2|.
CASSSRRAGTYERYF
TGTGCCAGCAGCTCTCGACGAGCGGGGACCTACGAGCGGTACTTC
>TRBV7-9|TRBJ1-3|.|few
CASSSRVSGNTIYF
TGTGCCAGCTCCAGTAGGGTCTCGGGAAACACCATATATTTT
>TRBV29-1|TRBJ2-3|.|.
CSVGQTTDTQYF
TGCAGCGTCGGACAGACCACAGATACGCAGTATTTT
>TRBV6-1|TRBJ1-1|TRBD1|.
CASFGTGNTEAFF
TGTGCCAGCTTCGGGACAGGGAACACTGAAGCTTTCTTT
>TRBV25-1|TRBJ2-3|.|once
CASSESRLAVDTQYF
TGTGCCAGCAGTGAATCTCGCCTGGCAGTCGATACGCAGTATTTT
>TRBV5-1|TRBJ1-1|.|.
CASSLLTNTGTEAFF
TGCGCCAGCAGCTTACTTACAAACACGGGGACTGAAGCTTTCTTT
>TRBV29-1|TRBJ1-2|.|few
CSVEDNAYTF
TGCAGCGTTGAGGACAATGCCTACACCTTC
>TRBV5-1|TRBJ2-2|TRBD2|.
CASSPRAGGPTGELFF
TGCGCCAGCAGCCCCCGAGCGGGGGGGCCCACCGGGGAGCTGTTTTTT
>TRBV24-1|TRBJ2-1|.|.
CATRPWAGSDEQFF
TGTGCCACCAGGCCCTGGGCGGGCAGTGATGAGCAGTTCTTC